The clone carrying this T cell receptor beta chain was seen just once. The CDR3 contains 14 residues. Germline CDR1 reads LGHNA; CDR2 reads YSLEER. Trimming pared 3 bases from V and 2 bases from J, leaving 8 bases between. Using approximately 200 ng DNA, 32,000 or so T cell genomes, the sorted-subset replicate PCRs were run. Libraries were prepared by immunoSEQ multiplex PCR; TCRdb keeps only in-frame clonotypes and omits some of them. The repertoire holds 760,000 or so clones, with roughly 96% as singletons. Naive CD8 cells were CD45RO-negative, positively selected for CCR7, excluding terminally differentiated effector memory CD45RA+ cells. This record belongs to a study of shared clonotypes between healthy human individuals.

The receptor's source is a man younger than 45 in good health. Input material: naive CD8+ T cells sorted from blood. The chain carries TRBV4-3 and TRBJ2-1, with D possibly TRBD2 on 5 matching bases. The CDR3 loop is CASSHTRAYNEQFF. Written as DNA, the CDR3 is TGCGCCAGCAGCCACACTAGGGCCTACAATGAGCAGTTCTTC.